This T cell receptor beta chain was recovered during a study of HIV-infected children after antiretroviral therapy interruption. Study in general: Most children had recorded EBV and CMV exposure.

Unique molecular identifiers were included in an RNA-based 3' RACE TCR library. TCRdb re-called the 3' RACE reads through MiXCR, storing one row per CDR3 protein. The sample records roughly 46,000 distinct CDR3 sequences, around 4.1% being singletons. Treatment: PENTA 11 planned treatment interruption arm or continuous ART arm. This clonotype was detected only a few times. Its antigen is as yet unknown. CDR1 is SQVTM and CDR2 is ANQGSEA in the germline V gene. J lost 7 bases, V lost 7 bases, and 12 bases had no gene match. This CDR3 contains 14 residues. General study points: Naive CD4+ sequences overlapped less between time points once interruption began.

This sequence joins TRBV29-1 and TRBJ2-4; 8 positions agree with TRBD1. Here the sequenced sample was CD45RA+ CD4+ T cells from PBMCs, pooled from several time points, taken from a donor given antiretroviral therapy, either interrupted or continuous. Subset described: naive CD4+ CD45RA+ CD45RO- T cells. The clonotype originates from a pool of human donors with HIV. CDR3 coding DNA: TGCAGCGCCCTCTCGGACAGGGCGGGCAACATTCAGTACTTC. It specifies CSALSDRAGNIQYF.